These 10 T cell receptor beta chains were all obtained from the same sample, sequenced in a study of blood T cell repertoires in COVID-19. Using immunoSEQ multiplex PCR, the repertoire was profiled, and TCRdb retains in-frame clones only, with some absent. The table includes about 250,000 clones, roughly 84% detected once. The sample consisted of peripheral blood. The receptors were sampled from a human donor with COVID-19, enrolled during active disease. The donor label of this sample is uncertain.

The V gene is TRBV6-1, the J gene TRBJ2-7; 9 bases agree with TRBD1. V lost 1 base to trimming and J lost 4 bases; unmatched junction nucleotides: 8. The CDR3 has 16 residues. Germline CDR1 reads MNHNS; CDR2 reads SASEGT. The CDR3 loop reads CASSEGTGQGLYEQYF. CDR3 in DNA: TGTGCCAGCAGTGAAGGAACGGGACAGGGTTTATACGAGCAGTACTTC.

In DNA form, the CDR3 reads TGTGCCAGTAGTATGCCAGGTACTGGAAACACCATATATTTT. Its translation: CASSMPGTGNTIYF. The chain recombines TRBV19 with TRBJ1-3; D gene uncertain. V was trimmed by 3 bases and J by 2 bases, leaving 8 bases between them. The V gene's germline CDR1 is LNHDA and CDR2 SQIVND (reference sequence). The CDR3 runs 14 residues.

J is TRBJ2-7 and V is TRBV18, with 9 bases lining up with TRBD1. This CDR3 has 14 residues. J gave up 5 bases and V 2 bases, and 4 bases lay outside the gene matches. Germline lookup yields CDR1 KGHSH and CDR2 LQKENI. The CDR3 region is CASSPRGTGNEQYF. The CDR3 DNA sequence: TGTGCCAGCTCACCAAGGGGGACAGGGAACGAGCAGTACTTC. The full variable domain, in which reference TRBV18 and TRBJ2-7 provide the parts outside the CDR3, is NAGVMQNPRHLVRRRGQEARLRCSPMKGHSHVYWYRQLPEEGLKFMVYLQKENIIDESGMPKERFSAEFPKEGPSILRIQQVVRGDSAAYFCASSPRGTGNEQYFGPGTRLTVT.

The chain is built from TRBV6-1 and TRBJ2-5; D is uncertain. Trimming removed 2 bases at V and 4 bases at J, with 11 bases between. The CDR3 has 14 residues. Germline CDR1 and CDR2: MNHNS and SASEGT. The CDR3 nucleotides read TGTGCCAGCAGTGAATTGCAGGCTCGAGAGACCCAGTACTTC. Its translation is CASSELQARETQYF.

The genes are TRBV6-5 and TRBJ2-2; 9 nucleotides agree with TRBD1. The CDR3 is made up of 14 amino acids. The germline V gene encodes CDR1 MNHEY and CDR2 SVGAGI. V lost 6 bases to trimming and J lost 4 bases; unmatched junction nucleotides: 3. CDR3 coding DNA: TGTGCCAGCAGCCGGACAGGGGTCACCGGGGAGCTGTTTTTT. This gives the protein CASSRTGVTGELFF.

This chain links TRBV6-6 with TRBJ1-2; the match to TRBD1 covers 7 bases. CDR1 MNHNY and CDR2 SVGAGI come from the germline V gene (reference sequence). Germline trimming cut 6 bases from V and 8 bases from J; bases unmatched to any gene: 9. CDR3 length: 13 residues. The CDR3 spells CASRRTGTEGYTF. The CDR3 nucleotides read TGTGCCAGCAGGCGGACAGGCACGGAGGGCTACACCTTC.

The gene calls are TRBV6-5 and TRBJ2-3; possibly TRBD2 for D (7 bases). The CDR3 sequence is 16 residues long. V was shortened by 2 bases and J by 2 bases, with 14 bases between the two germline ends. Germline CDR1 is MNHEY and CDR2 is SVGAGI. The CDR3 DNA follows: TGTGCCAGCAGTTACGAGGGGGGGCTCCCCACAGATACGCAGTATTTT. Translation gives CASSYEGGLPTDTQYF.

This chain connects TRBV20-1 to TRBJ1-1; D is possibly TRBD1 (6 bases). Germline loops: CDR1 DFQATT, CDR2 SNEGSKA (reference sequence). The CDR3 runs 11 residues. V dropped 6 bases and J dropped 5 bases, with 10 bases sitting between them. CDR3 in DNA: TGCAGTGCCATACAGGGAACTGAAGCTTTCTTT. Translating gives CSAIQGTEAFF.

V gene TRBV11-2 combines with J gene TRBJ1-5; 8 bases fit TRBD1. Germline CDR1 reads SGHAT; CDR2 reads FQNNGV. After removal of 2 bases from V and 5 bases from J, the junction contained 5 bases not matched to a gene. There are 15 residues in the CDR3. CDR3 DNA sequence: TGTGCCAGCAGCTTATCAGGGGGCGCGGATCAGCCCCAGCATTTT. This gives the protein CASSLSGGADQPQHF.

As DNA, the CDR3 is TGTGCCAGCAGCCCGGGACTAGCGGGGCTTTGGGAGACCCAGTACTTC. Protein: CASSPGLAGLWETQYF. This chain links TRBV7-2 with TRBJ2-5; 13 bases fit TRBD2. The CDR3 totals 16 residues. With 5 bases clipped from V and 5 bases from J, the junction kept 8 bases outside the gene matches. Per the germline V gene, CDR1 is SGHTA and CDR2 is FQGNSA.